This is a list of T cell receptor beta chains from one sample in a study of shared clonotypes between healthy human individuals. Method: immunoSEQ multiplex PCR; TCRdb's copy keeps in-frame clones and lacks some. The top ten clones hold about 13% of a sample with about half a million clones, over 70% of them seen once. The sequenced sample was PBMCs. The receptors here all came from a woman in her forties in good health. Some clones in this sample may be carry-over from other donors' samples. Both conserved end residues are trimmed from each CDR3. Clone size is stated in some rows and not others, as once, few, many or a class when expanded.

j_call: TRBJ1-1
v_call: TRBV7-9
clone_size: -
cdr3_aa: ASSPVRTGAEAF

j_call: TRBJ2-5
v_call: TRBV5-1
clone_size: -
cdr3_aa: ASSTGTTQETQY

j_call: TRBJ2-7
v_call: TRBV4-1
clone_size: -
cdr3_aa: ASSARGLDEQY

j_call: TRBJ2-1
v_call: TRBV2
clone_size: once
cdr3_aa: ASSETRRISSYNEQF

j_call: TRBJ2-1
v_call: TRBV9
clone_size: few
cdr3_aa: ASSVLRGPSYNEQF

j_call: TRBJ1-2
v_call: TRBV29-1
clone_size: -
cdr3_aa: SVLGQESGYT

j_call: TRBJ1-4
v_call: TRBV28
clone_size: -
cdr3_aa: ASSAGTGWEKLF

j_call: TRBJ1-1
v_call: TRBV15
clone_size: -
cdr3_aa: ATSRVIGWSWSSPNTEAF

j_call: TRBJ1-5
v_call: TRBV21-1
clone_size: -
cdr3_aa: ASQGGGNRGNQPQH

j_call: TRBJ2-7
v_call: TRBV7-2
clone_size: -
cdr3_aa: ASNLAGAPYEQY

j_call: TRBJ2-5
v_call: TRBV15
clone_size: -
cdr3_aa: ATSSGASGILETQY

j_call: TRBJ2-1
v_call: TRBV29-1
clone_size: once
cdr3_aa: SVEPSGRYNEQF

j_call: TRBJ2-7
v_call: TRBV4-1
clone_size: few
cdr3_aa: ASSQDRTSGRDEQY

j_call: TRBJ2-7
v_call: TRBV5-8
clone_size: -
cdr3_aa: ASSFFWGAVHEQY

j_call: TRBJ2-7
v_call: TRBV6-1
clone_size: -
cdr3_aa: ASSVGPASSYEQY

j_call: TRBJ2-1
v_call: TRBV28
clone_size: -
cdr3_aa: ASSLGGLADNEQF

j_call: TRBJ1-2
v_call: TRBV28
clone_size: once
cdr3_aa: ASSLRNRENGYT

j_call: TRBJ1-2
v_call: TRBV7-9
clone_size: -
cdr3_aa: ASSLDGGYT

j_call: TRBJ1-2
v_call: TRBV19
clone_size: -
cdr3_aa: ASSKGHQLTNYGYT

j_call: TRBJ2-3
v_call: TRBV7-3
clone_size: once
cdr3_aa: ASTSGSSTDTQY

j_call: TRBJ2-1
v_call: TRBV28
clone_size: few
cdr3_aa: ASRDSGRAGEQF

j_call: TRBJ2-4
v_call: TRBV18
clone_size: -
cdr3_aa: ASSPTMTSGAFGNIQY

j_call: TRBJ1-2
v_call: TRBV7-2
clone_size: -
cdr3_aa: ASSPYPPSPENYGYT

j_call: TRBJ2-3
v_call: TRBV10-3
clone_size: -
cdr3_aa: AIGGLATDTQY

j_call: TRBJ2-7
v_call: TRBV5-4
clone_size: -
cdr3_aa: ASRLAGGPYEQY

j_call: TRBJ1-4
v_call: TRBV19
clone_size: -
cdr3_aa: ASSTGGEEKLF

j_call: TRBJ2-3
v_call: TRBV7-2
clone_size: many
cdr3_aa: ASSTLADTQY

j_call: TRBJ2-1
v_call: TRBV7-2
clone_size: -
cdr3_aa: ASNTRAYNEQF

j_call: TRBJ2-2
v_call: TRBV7-6
clone_size: -
cdr3_aa: ASSFGQANTGELF

j_call: TRBJ2-7
v_call: TRBV19
clone_size: -
cdr3_aa: ASSIASGGRSEQY

j_call: -
v_call: TRBV29-1
clone_size: -
cdr3_aa: SVALAGLREQY

j_call: TRBJ1-1
v_call: TRBV6-5
clone_size: -
cdr3_aa: ASSYGVHTEAF

j_call: TRBJ2-7
v_call: TRBV27
clone_size: once
cdr3_aa: ASSWDRGRNEQY

j_call: TRBJ2-6
v_call: TRBV27
clone_size: -
cdr3_aa: ASSPGTGYFSGANVLT

j_call: TRBJ2-6
v_call: TRBV7-9
clone_size: -
cdr3_aa: ASSPIAAGANVLT

j_call: TRBJ2-5
v_call: TRBV5-5
clone_size: -
cdr3_aa: ASSSGTGRSQY

j_call: TRBJ1-1
v_call: TRBV7-2
clone_size: once
cdr3_aa: ASSLSANTEAF

j_call: TRBJ2-7
v_call: TRBV4-3
clone_size: -
cdr3_aa: ASSRRMDTEQY

j_call: TRBJ2-5
v_call: TRBV2
clone_size: -
cdr3_aa: ASSESTGWQETQY

j_call: TRBJ2-5
v_call: TRBV27
clone_size: -
cdr3_aa: ASSSVQGYQETQY

j_call: TRBJ1-4
v_call: TRBV5-6
clone_size: -
cdr3_aa: ASGTGSNEKLF

j_call: TRBJ2-1
v_call: TRBV28
clone_size: -
cdr3_aa: ASSPGIAGPNNEQF

j_call: TRBJ1-5
v_call: TRBV5-1
clone_size: -
cdr3_aa: ASSPQGNQPQH

j_call: TRBJ2-5
v_call: TRBV2
clone_size: -
cdr3_aa: ANGVQETQY

j_call: TRBJ2-5
v_call: TRBV7-8
clone_size: -
cdr3_aa: ASSRSQETQY

j_call: TRBJ1-2
v_call: TRBV28
clone_size: -
cdr3_aa: ASSLLGLGRGNYGYT

j_call: TRBJ1-1
v_call: TRBV29-1
clone_size: -
cdr3_aa: SVVPGMNTEAF

j_call: TRBJ2-1
v_call: TRBV7-6
clone_size: -
cdr3_aa: ASSFDVYNEQF

j_call: TRBJ2-3
v_call: TRBV5-6
clone_size: -
cdr3_aa: ASSFIAGYTDTQY

j_call: TRBJ1-2
v_call: TRBV5-1
clone_size: -
cdr3_aa: ASSLGGGGYT

j_call: TRBJ2-4
v_call: TRBV29-1
clone_size: once
cdr3_aa: SVEIDQLAKNIQY

j_call: TRBJ2-7
v_call: TRBV19
clone_size: -
cdr3_aa: ASSPGSVSYEQY